The clone carrying this T cell receptor beta chain was seen many times. The antigen is unknown. TCRdb ran MiXCR on the 5' RACE reads and lists one entry per CDR3 protein. The sample records around 50,000 distinct CDR3 sequences, less than 15% being singletons. The CDR3 sequence is 10 residues long. Germline CDR1 reads DFQATT; CDR2 reads SNEGSKA (reference sequence). Deletions cut 0 bases from V and 6 bases from J, with 0 bases between. The data originate from a study of neurological immune-mediated disorders. General study points: HTLV-1-associated myelopathy had the most TCR clonal expansion, while multiple sclerosis had the least, a level that fell below healthy controls.

The time point is: longitudinal time-point 2. The clonotype comes from a male donor with HTLV-1-associated myelopathy (HAM/TSP). What was sequenced was PBMCs. This rearrangement joins TRBV20-1 to TRBJ2-1; no firm D call. The DNA for the CDR3 is TGCAGTGCTAGAGACAATGAGCAGTTCTTC. The encoded protein is CSARDNEQFF.